This is a list of T cell receptor beta chains from one sample in a study of CD8 T cells in Susac syndrome. TCRdb analysed the immunoSEQ multiplex PCR reads with MiXCR anew, one entry per CDR3 protein. This sample carries hundreds of thousands of distinct CDR3 sequences, approximately 94% of them seen once, and the ten largest clones take roughly 0.14%. Input material: CD4+ T cells from PBMCs. The receptor set was obtained from a human donor with Susac syndrome. CDR3s include the opening cysteine and the closing phenylalanine or tryptophan. The order of the fields is CDR3 length, clone size, V gene, J gene, D gene, CDR3 protein, CDR3 DNA. The D gene is left open where the match is weak. A clone size is listed for some rows: how often the clone was seen (once, few, many), or a class if it is expanded.

CDR3 length: 12
clone size: -
V gene: TRBV5-1
J gene: TRBJ2-1
D gene: -
CDR3 protein: CASRADWEEQFF
CDR3 DNA: TGCGCCAGCAGAGCCGACTGGGAGGAGCAGTTCTTC

CDR3 length: 15
clone size: -
V gene: TRBV28
J gene: TRBJ2-3
D gene: -
CDR3 protein: CASRGTRLDTDTQYF
CDR3 DNA: TGTGCCAGCAGGGGAACTCGACTGGACACAGATACGCAGTATTTT

CDR3 length: 15
clone size: -
V gene: TRBV5-4
J gene: TRBJ2-1
D gene: -
CDR3 protein: CASSLEGSSYNEQFF
CDR3 DNA: TGTGCCAGCAGCTTGGAGGGGTCTTCCTACAATGAGCAGTTCTTC

CDR3 length: 13
clone size: -
V gene: TRBV19
J gene: TRBJ1-1
D gene: -
CDR3 protein: CASSINGNTEAFF
CDR3 DNA: TGTGCCAGTAGTATAAACGGAAACACTGAAGCTTTCTTT

CDR3 length: 16
clone size: -
V gene: TRBV12-3/TRBV12-4
J gene: TRBJ2-1
D gene: -
CDR3 protein: CASSPSLTFSYNEQFF
CDR3 DNA: TGTGCCAGCAGCCCATCACTGACCTTTTCCTACAATGAGCAGTTCTTC

CDR3 length: 16
clone size: -
V gene: TRBV12-3/TRBV12-4
J gene: TRBJ2-3
D gene: -
CDR3 protein: CASSPFNKIRTDTQYF
CDR3 DNA: TGTGCCAGCAGCCCTTTTAATAAGATTCGCACAGATACGCAGTATTTT

CDR3 length: 16
clone size: -
V gene: TRBV24-1
J gene: TRBJ1-5
D gene: TRBD1
CDR3 protein: CATSLTGTGFNQPQHF
CDR3 DNA: TGTGCCACCAGTTTAACCGGGACAGGGTTTAATCAGCCCCAGCATTTT

CDR3 length: 12
clone size: -
V gene: TRBV29-1
J gene: TRBJ2-5
D gene: -
CDR3 protein: CSVERQGQTQYF
CDR3 DNA: TGCAGCGTTGAAAGGCAGGGGCAGACCCAGTACTTC

CDR3 length: 14
clone size: -
V gene: TRBV20-1
J gene: TRBJ2-1
D gene: TRBD2
CDR3 protein: CSASPSGSYNEQFF
CDR3 DNA: TGCAGTGCTAGCCCTAGCGGGAGCTACAATGAGCAGTTCTTC

CDR3 length: 15
clone size: -
V gene: TRBV5-1
J gene: TRBJ1-5
D gene: -
CDR3 protein: CASSLGVGGNQPQHF
CDR3 DNA: TGCGCCAGCAGCTTGGGAGTAGGGGGTAACCAGCCCCAGCATTTT

CDR3 length: 11
clone size: -
V gene: TRBV6-6
J gene: TRBJ1-4
D gene: -
CDR3 protein: CASRDNEKLFF
CDR3 DNA: TGTGCCAGCAGGGATAATGAAAAACTGTTTTTT

CDR3 length: 12
clone size: -
V gene: TRBV6-6
J gene: TRBJ2-7
D gene: TRBD1
CDR3 protein: CASGGTGSEQYF
CDR3 DNA: TGTGCCAGCGGCGGGACAGGGAGCGAGCAGTACTTC

CDR3 length: 16
clone size: -
V gene: TRBV5-6
J gene: TRBJ2-1
D gene: TRBD1
CDR3 protein: CASSLESGGAYNEQFF
CDR3 DNA: TGTGCCAGCAGCTTGGAGTCAGGGGGCGCCTACAATGAGCAGTTCTTC

CDR3 length: 14
clone size: -
V gene: TRBV20-1
J gene: TRBJ1-2
D gene: -
CDR3 protein: CSAQAGTRGEGYTF
CDR3 DNA: TGCAGTGCTCAGGCCGGGACACGGGGAGAGGGCTACACCTTC

CDR3 length: 14
clone size: -
V gene: TRBV9
J gene: TRBJ2-5
D gene: TRBD1
CDR3 protein: CASSALQGSETQYF
CDR3 DNA: TGTGCCAGCAGCGCCTTACAGGGGTCAGAGACCCAGTACTTC

CDR3 length: 18
clone size: once
V gene: TRBV20-1
J gene: TRBJ2-1
D gene: -
CDR3 protein: CSAFPSGGATSSYNEQFF
CDR3 DNA: TGCAGTGCTTTTCCGTCCGGGGGCGCCACATCCTCCTACAATGAGCAGTTCTTC

CDR3 length: 14
clone size: -
V gene: TRBV20-1
J gene: TRBJ2-7
D gene: -
CDR3 protein: CSALARKLPYEQYF
CDR3 DNA: TGCAGTGCTTTAGCGCGGAAACTGCCCTACGAGCAGTACTTC

CDR3 length: 13
clone size: -
V gene: TRBV7-8
J gene: TRBJ2-3
D gene: -
CDR3 protein: CASSRTGADTQYF
CDR3 DNA: TGTGCCAGCAGCCGAACAGGAGCAGATACGCAGTATTTT

CDR3 length: 15
clone size: once
V gene: TRBV7-2
J gene: TRBJ2-1
D gene: -
CDR3 protein: CASRPSLGTYNEQFF
CDR3 DNA: TGTGCCAGCCGTCCCAGCCTGGGAACCTACAATGAGCAGTTCTTC

CDR3 length: 20
clone size: -
V gene: TRBV30
J gene: TRBJ1-6
D gene: -
CDR3 protein: CAWSGAEDLPLQAKDSPLHF
CDR3 DNA: TGTGCCTGGAGTGGGGCAGAAGATCTACCTCTGCAGGCAAAGGATTCACCCCTCCACTTT

CDR3 length: 15
clone size: -
V gene: TRBV19
J gene: TRBJ1-4
D gene: -
CDR3 protein: CASRPGEATNEKLFF
CDR3 DNA: TGTGCCAGTAGACCAGGGGAAGCAACTAATGAAAAACTGTTTTTT

CDR3 length: 13
clone size: -
V gene: TRBV20-1
J gene: TRBJ2-7
D gene: TRBD1
CDR3 protein: CSGDRTGSYEQYF
CDR3 DNA: TGCAGTGGCGACCGGACAGGGTCCTACGAGCAGTACTTC

CDR3 length: 14
clone size: -
V gene: TRBV5-6
J gene: TRBJ2-7
D gene: TRBD1
CDR3 protein: CASSPDRGSYEQYF
CDR3 DNA: TGTGCCAGCAGCCCCGACAGGGGTAGCTACGAGCAGTACTTC

CDR3 length: 17
clone size: -
V gene: TRBV7-2
J gene: TRBJ2-7
D gene: -
CDR3 protein: CASSQVVARQQTYEQYF
CDR3 DNA: TGTGCCAGCAGCCAAGTGGTCGCGAGACAGCAGACCTACGAGCAGTACTTC

CDR3 length: 16
clone size: -
V gene: TRBV27
J gene: TRBJ1-3
D gene: -
CDR3 protein: CASSLNAVSSGNTIYF
CDR3 DNA: TGTGCCAGCAGTTTAAATGCCGTAAGCTCTGGAAACACCATATATTTT

CDR3 length: 16
clone size: -
V gene: TRBV28
J gene: TRBJ2-1
D gene: TRBD2
CDR3 protein: CASSPPSGGARDEQFF
CDR3 DNA: TGTGCCAGCAGTCCACCTAGCGGGGGGGCCCGCGATGAGCAGTTCTTC

CDR3 length: 15
clone size: -
V gene: TRBV20-1
J gene: TRBJ2-3
D gene: -
CDR3 protein: CSANPGLTSTDTQYF
CDR3 DNA: TGCAGTGCTAATCCGGGACTCACGTCGACAGATACGCAGTATTTT

CDR3 length: 14
clone size: -
V gene: TRBV28
J gene: TRBJ1-5
D gene: -
CDR3 protein: CASSITESNQPQHF
CDR3 DNA: TGTGCCAGCAGTATCACAGAGAGCAATCAGCCCCAGCATTTT

CDR3 length: 14
clone size: -
V gene: TRBV29-1
J gene: TRBJ2-5
D gene: TRBD1
CDR3 protein: CSEAGSGGLETQYF
CDR3 DNA: TGCAGCGAAGCCGGCTCAGGGGGCCTAGAGACCCAGTACTTC

CDR3 length: 15
clone size: -
V gene: TRBV29-1
J gene: TRBJ1-1
D gene: -
CDR3 protein: CSVEDLSKGSTEAFF
CDR3 DNA: TGCAGCGTTGAAGATCTTTCGAAGGGAAGCACTGAAGCTTTCTTT

CDR3 length: 14
clone size: -
V gene: TRBV6-5
J gene: TRBJ1-1
D gene: TRBD1
CDR3 protein: CASSYKGAATEAFF
CDR3 DNA: TGTGCCAGCAGTTACAAGGGGGCGGCCACTGAAGCTTTCTTT

CDR3 length: 16
clone size: -
V gene: TRBV13
J gene: TRBJ2-5
D gene: TRBD1
CDR3 protein: CASSIGQGFNGETQYF
CDR3 DNA: TGTGCCAGCAGCATTGGACAGGGGTTCAACGGAGAGACCCAGTACTTC

CDR3 length: 15
clone size: -
V gene: TRBV9
J gene: TRBJ1-6
D gene: -
CDR3 protein: CASSVAGMENSPLHF
CDR3 DNA: TGTGCCAGCAGCGTAGCGGGGATGGAGAATTCACCCCTCCACTTT

CDR3 length: 14
clone size: -
V gene: TRBV7-6
J gene: TRBJ1-2
D gene: -
CDR3 protein: CASSLGEGPYGYTF
CDR3 DNA: TGTGCCAGCAGCTTAGGGGAGGGGCCCTATGGCTACACCTTC

CDR3 length: 18
clone size: -
V gene: TRBV9
J gene: TRBJ1-2
D gene: TRBD1
CDR3 protein: CASSQPRDSAIAIYGYTF
CDR3 DNA: TGTGCCAGCAGCCAACCGCGGGACAGCGCAATCGCCATCTATGGCTACACCTTC

CDR3 length: 15
clone size: -
V gene: TRBV29-1
J gene: TRBJ2-1
D gene: TRBD1
CDR3 protein: CSVEGGGTGWHEQFF
CDR3 DNA: TGCAGCGTTGAAGGGGGGGGGACAGGGTGGCATGAGCAGTTCTTC

CDR3 length: 15
clone size: -
V gene: TRBV15
J gene: TRBJ2-2
D gene: -
CDR3 protein: CATSSGEMNTGELFF
CDR3 DNA: TGTGCCACCAGCAGCGGGGAGATGAACACCGGGGAGCTGTTTTTT

CDR3 length: 15
clone size: -
V gene: TRBV7-9
J gene: TRBJ2-7
D gene: TRBD1
CDR3 protein: CASSLVSGTGNEQYF
CDR3 DNA: TGTGCCAGCAGCTTAGTTTCCGGGACAGGGAACGAGCAGTACTTC

CDR3 length: 12
clone size: once
V gene: TRBV5-4
J gene: TRBJ2-1
D gene: -
CDR3 protein: CAVRRWGDEQFF
CDR3 DNA: TGTGCCGTCCGGAGGTGGGGGGATGAGCAGTTCTTC

CDR3 length: 13
clone size: -
V gene: TRBV30
J gene: TRBJ1-1
D gene: -
CDR3 protein: CAWNRQMNTEAFF
CDR3 DNA: TGTGCCTGGAACAGGCAGATGAACACTGAAGCTTTCTTT

CDR3 length: 16
clone size: -
V gene: TRBV28
J gene: TRBJ2-2
D gene: TRBD1
CDR3 protein: CASIRQGSPNTGELFF
CDR3 DNA: TGTGCCAGCATCCGACAGGGATCCCCCAACACCGGGGAGCTGTTTTTT

CDR3 length: 17
clone size: -
V gene: TRBV7-8
J gene: TRBJ1-2
D gene: TRBD1
CDR3 protein: CASSLGTGGKANYGYTF
CDR3 DNA: TGTGCCAGCAGCTTAGGAACAGGGGGAAAAGCTAACTATGGCTACACCTTC

CDR3 length: 14
clone size: -
V gene: TRBV27
J gene: TRBJ1-6
D gene: -
CDR3 protein: CASSLEGNILLLHF
CDR3 DNA: TGTGCCAGCAGTTTGGAGGGAAACATCCTTCTCCTCCACTTT

CDR3 length: 14
clone size: -
V gene: TRBV3-1
J gene: TRBJ1-6
D gene: -
CDR3 protein: CASSQEAVYSPLHF
CDR3 DNA: TGTGCCAGCAGCCAAGAAGCGGTCTACTCACCCCTCCACTTT

CDR3 length: 14
clone size: -
V gene: TRBV18
J gene: TRBJ2-7
D gene: -
CDR3 protein: CASSPDFTSYEQYF
CDR3 DNA: TGTGCCAGCTCACCAGATTTTACCTCCTACGAGCAGTACTTC

CDR3 length: 17
clone size: -
V gene: TRBV7-2
J gene: TRBJ1-5
D gene: -
CDR3 protein: CASSPKGGLNSNQPQHF
CDR3 DNA: TGTGCCAGCAGCCCTAAGGGGGGCCTCAATAGCAATCAGCCCCAGCATTTT

CDR3 length: 13
clone size: -
V gene: TRBV11-2
J gene: TRBJ1-1
D gene: -
CDR3 protein: CASQLRANTEAFF
CDR3 DNA: TGTGCCAGCCAGTTAAGGGCTAACACTGAAGCTTTCTTT

CDR3 length: 13
clone size: -
V gene: TRBV29-1
J gene: TRBJ2-1
D gene: -
CDR3 protein: CSVDRSSYNEQFF
CDR3 DNA: TGCAGCGTTGATCGGAGCTCCTACAATGAGCAGTTCTTC

CDR3 length: 14
clone size: -
V gene: TRBV20-1
J gene: TRBJ1-1
D gene: -
CDR3 protein: CSASPGTEGTEAFF
CDR3 DNA: TGCAGTGCTAGTCCGGGGACCGAGGGCACTGAAGCTTTCTTT

CDR3 length: 14
clone size: -
V gene: TRBV7-9
J gene: TRBJ2-3
D gene: -
CDR3 protein: CASSPRELLDTQYF
CDR3 DNA: TGTGCCAGCAGCCCCCGGGAGCTACTCGATACGCAGTATTTT

CDR3 length: 15
clone size: -
V gene: TRBV7-2
J gene: TRBJ2-1
D gene: -
CDR3 protein: CASSPGAALSNEQFF
CDR3 DNA: TGTGCCAGCAGTCCAGGGGCAGCCCTCTCCAATGAGCAGTTCTTC

CDR3 length: 15
clone size: -
V gene: TRBV7-8
J gene: TRBJ2-1
D gene: TRBD2
CDR3 protein: CASSSSSGGAEEQFF
CDR3 DNA: TGTGCCAGCAGTTCTTCTAGCGGGGGGGCGGAGGAGCAGTTCTTC